This TCR beta chain came from a study of blood T cell repertoires in COVID-19. Whole-study context: Material from acute and convalescent COVID-19 was sourced from the United States, Italy and Spain. T cells, B-cell-depleted T cells, or PBMCs supplied cDNA or gDNA.

The CDR3 covers 9 residues. As processed by the authors: For nucleated cells, counts were estimated from reference gene primer amplification. Method: immunoSEQ multiplex PCR; TCRdb's copy keeps in-frame clones and lacks some. That table supplies the V and J calls and clone size; D and trimming were determined from the DNA. Among about 120,000 clones listed, just under 90% were seen once. Specimen: peripheral blood. The TCR originated in a woman aged 45-60 years with acute or convalescent COVID-19. This chain connects TRBV21-1 to TRBJ2-7; the D call in the table, TRBD2, was not verified against the DNA. TRBV21-1 is flagged as a pseudogene. The CDR3 nucleotides are TGTGCCTCCCGGAGGGAGCAGTACTTC. It is translated as CASRREQYF.